One sample yielded the 9 T cell receptor beta chains listed below, sequenced in a study of siplizumab effects on memory and regulatory T cells. Clones were read by immunoSEQ multiplex PCR, and TCRdb kept only the in-frame ones, dropping some. The data contain approximately 82,000 clones, approximately 90% of them singletons. The sample was Tregs sorted from blood. The source is a human donor in good health.

The chain combines TRBV7-9 with TRBJ2-3, with TRBD2 matching 7 bases. CDR3 length: 14 amino acids. With V trimmed by 5 bases and J by 6 bases, 8 bases remained unmatched. The germline V gene encodes CDR1 SEHNR and CDR2 FQNEAQ (reference sequence). The CDR3 loop reads CASSTRPSGDTQYF. Here the CDR3 DNA reads TGTGCCAGCAGCACCAGACCTAGCGGCGATACGCAGTATTTT.

The rearrangement joins TRBV30 to TRBJ2-5, with 8 bases fitting TRBD2. This CDR3 is 17 amino acids long. V shed 0 bases, J shed 4 bases, and the junction held 13 bases outside the gene matches. Germline assignment: CDR1 GTSNPN and CDR2 SVGIG (reference sequence). CDR3 DNA sequence: TGTGCCTGGAGTGTAAGGCGTAGCGGGGTAATCGGAGAGACCCAGTACTTC. Translating it yields CAWSVRRSGVIGETQYF.

The rearrangement joins TRBV5-5 to TRBJ1-1; the D is unclear. V dropped 6 bases and J dropped 4 bases, with 10 bases sitting between them. Per germline, CDR1 SGHKS and CDR2 YYEKEE (reference sequence). CDR3 length: 12 amino acids. CDR3: CASTALGTEAFF. The CDR3 nucleotides are TGTGCCAGCACCGCCCTGGGCACTGAAGCTTTCTTT.

This clone appeared a single time. The chain uses TRBV19 and TRBJ2-1; 7 bases are a match to TRBD1. The CDR3 sequence is 14 residues long. CDR1 is LNHDA, CDR2 SQIVND, per germline (reference sequence). V dropped 7 bases and J dropped 0; count of bases not matched to a gene: 3. CDR3 nucleotide sequence: TGTGCCAGTAAAAGGGACAGCTCCTACAATGAGCAGTTCTTC. It yields the protein CASKRDSSYNEQFF. Full variable domain (missing parts from reference TRBV19 and TRBJ2-1): DGGITQSPKYLFRKEGQNVTLSCEQNLNHDAMYWYRQDPGQGLRLIYYSQIVNDFQKGDIAEGYSVSREKKESFPLTVTSAQKNPTAFYLCASKRDSSYNEQFFGPGTRLTVL.

V gene TRBV18 combines with J gene TRBJ2-3, with 10 bases lining up with TRBD2. The germline V gene has CDR1 KGHSH and CDR2 LQKENI. The CDR3 runs to 16 residues. The V gene end was trimmed by 6 bases and the J gene end by 3 bases; junction bases not matched to a gene: 9. The CDR3 sequence is CASSPSAGGRTDTQYF. DNA for the CDR3: TGTGCCAGCTCCCCATCAGCGGGGGGGCGAACAGATACGCAGTATTTT. The full variable domain, in which reference TRBV18 and TRBJ2-3 provide the parts outside the CDR3, is NAGVMQNPRHLVRRRGQEARLRCSPMKGHSHVYWYRQLPEEGLKFMVYLQKENIIDESGMPKERFSAEFPKEGPSILRIQQVVRGDSAAYFCASSPSAGGRTDTQYFGPGTRLTVL.

The rearrangement joins TRBV2 to TRBJ1-2, with a weak D call TRBD1 (5 bases). With 6 bases removed from V and 8 bases from J, the gap between germline ends came to 19 bases. Germline CDR1 and CDR2: SNHLY and FYNNEI. The length of the CDR3 is 14 residues. The CDR3 nucleotides read TGTGCCAGCAGCGTGAGGGACCTCGGGGGGGGCTACACCTTC. It is translated as CASSVRDLGGGYTF.

The chain combines TRBV6-5 with TRBJ1-3; no clear D. Germline loops: CDR1 MNHEY, CDR2 SVGAGI. This CDR3 is 15 amino acids long. Trimming took 2 bases from V and 0 from J, leaving 8 bases between them. The CDR3 sequence: CASSYEYPSGNTIYF. CDR3 bases: TGTGCCAGCAGTTACGAATATCCCTCTGGAAACACCATATATTTT.

The rearrangement joins TRBV7-3 to TRBJ1-2, with unresolved D. Trimming cost V 3 bases and J 10 bases, with 15 bases left between them. Germline CDR1 and CDR2: SGHTA and FQGTGA. The CDR3 loop spans 13 amino acids. DNA of the CDR3: TGTGCCAGCAGCTTTGGGCCGGCTGCCAACTACACCTTC. Translating it yields CASSFGPAANYTF.

DNA for the CDR3: TGTGCCAGCAGCTTAGACAGCTTTTTCACAGATACGCAGTATTTT. Translating gives CASSLDSFFTDTQYF. The chain couples TRBV11-2 to TRBJ2-3; D is unresolved. The CDR3 consists of 15 residues. Trimming took 0 bases from V and 2 from J, leaving 9 bases between them. Germline V gene sequence: CDR1 SGHAT, CDR2 FQNNGV.